These T cell receptor beta chains were read from a single sample in a study of cytomegalovirus exposure and HLA in healthy donors. TCRdb's copy holds only in-frame clones and misses some; the assay was immunoSEQ multiplex PCR. This sample has a few hundred thousand clones, with under 80% found just once. The sequenced material came from PBMCs. These receptors all come from a girl aged 2 to 9 in good health and CMV-seronegative. CDR3s include the opening cysteine and the closing phenylalanine or tryptophan. The D gene is left open where the match is weak. Size values are once, few and many counts, or a class for expanded clones, and some rows have none.

CDR3nt: TGTGCCAGCAGCCCAATAAACCGGGGGGAGCAGTACTTC
CDR3aa: CASSPINRGEQYF
len: 13
abundance: .
d_gene: .
j_gene: TRBJ2-7
v_gene: TRBV7-8

CDR3nt: TGTGCCAGCAGCCTTAGCGGGGGACAAGAGACCCAGTACTTC
CDR3aa: CASSLSGGQETQYF
len: 14
abundance: once
d_gene: TRBD2
j_gene: TRBJ2-5
v_gene: TRBV7-6

CDR3nt: TGTGCCAGCAGCTCTGTCACTGAAGCTTTCTTT
CDR3aa: CASSSVTEAFF
len: 11
abundance: .
d_gene: .
j_gene: TRBJ1-1
v_gene: TRBV5-4

CDR3nt: TGCAGCGCCGATCCCGGGACTTCACTTGAAGCTTTCTTT
CDR3aa: CSADPGTSLEAFF
len: 13
abundance: once
d_gene: .
j_gene: TRBJ1-1
v_gene: TRBV29-1

CDR3nt: TGTGCCAGCAGTATGGGACTAGCGGGGCGGGGGCAGTACTTC
CDR3aa: CASSMGLAGRGQYF
len: 14
abundance: .
d_gene: TRBD2
j_gene: TRBJ2-7
v_gene: TRBV27

CDR3nt: TGTGCCTGGAGTGTACAATCTAGTCAGCCCCAGCATTTT
CDR3aa: CAWSVQSSQPQHF
len: 13
abundance: .
d_gene: .
j_gene: TRBJ1-5
v_gene: TRBV30

CDR3nt: TGTGCCAGCAGCTTAGGGTTGACTAGCGGCTACAATGAGCAGTTCTTC
CDR3aa: CASSLGLTSGYNEQFF
len: 16
abundance: .
d_gene: TRBD2
j_gene: TRBJ2-1
v_gene: TRBV11-3

CDR3nt: TGCAGCGTTTCCCCCTGGACAGGAAGTTATGGCTACACCTTC
CDR3aa: CSVSPWTGSYGYTF
len: 14
abundance: once
d_gene: TRBD1
j_gene: TRBJ1-2
v_gene: TRBV29-1

CDR3nt: TGTGCCAGTAGTGTTAGAGGATACACTGAAGCTTTCTTT
CDR3aa: CASSVRGYTEAFF
len: 13
abundance: few
d_gene: .
j_gene: TRBJ1-1
v_gene: TRBV19

CDR3nt: TGTGCCAGCAGCCCGCAGGTGGACACTGAAGCTTTCTTT
CDR3aa: CASSPQVDTEAFF
len: 13
abundance: .
d_gene: .
j_gene: TRBJ1-1
v_gene: TRBV7-3

CDR3nt: TGTGCCAGCAGCTCGCGGGACAGGGGACGACCCACTGAAGCTTTCTTT
CDR3aa: CASSSRDRGRPTEAFF
len: 16
abundance: .
d_gene: TRBD1
j_gene: TRBJ1-1
v_gene: TRBV4-2

CDR3nt: TGTGCCAGCAGCTTGGGACAGGGAGGGAATGAGCAGTTCTTC
CDR3aa: CASSLGQGGNEQFF
len: 14
abundance: .
d_gene: TRBD1
j_gene: TRBJ2-1
v_gene: TRBV11-2

CDR3nt: TGTGCCAGCAGTGAGGGACAGGGGAGGATGTACAATGAGCAGTTCTTC
CDR3aa: CASSEGQGRMYNEQFF
len: 16
abundance: few
d_gene: TRBD1
j_gene: TRBJ2-1
v_gene: TRBV25-1

CDR3nt: TGCGCCAGCAGCCAAGATGCGACAGGGGGGCTGTTCTACACCTTC
CDR3aa: CASSQDATGGLFYTF
len: 15
abundance: .
d_gene: TRBD1
j_gene: TRBJ1-2
v_gene: TRBV4-1

CDR3nt: TGTGCCAGCAGTTCCGGCGGGGTGCACACTGAAGCTTTCTTT
CDR3aa: CASSSGGVHTEAFF
len: 14
abundance: few
d_gene: .
j_gene: TRBJ1-1
v_gene: TRBV6-7

CDR3nt: TGTGCCAGCAGCTTAAACAGGGATAGTTCACCCCTCCACTTT
CDR3aa: CASSLNRDSSPLHF
len: 14
abundance: .
d_gene: .
j_gene: TRBJ1-6
v_gene: TRBV5-6

CDR3nt: TGCAGCGTTTGGACAGGGGGTGACTATGGCTACACCTTC
CDR3aa: CSVWTGGDYGYTF
len: 13
abundance: once
d_gene: TRBD1
j_gene: TRBJ1-2
v_gene: TRBV29-1

CDR3nt: TGTGCCAGCAGTTACTTAAGCGGGCGACAAGAGACCCAGTACTTC
CDR3aa: CASSYLSGRQETQYF
len: 15
abundance: once
d_gene: .
j_gene: TRBJ2-5
v_gene: TRBV6-5

CDR3nt: TGCGCCAGCAGCTTTAGGGGACTGCTTAATGAAAAACTGTTTTTT
CDR3aa: CASSFRGLLNEKLFF
len: 15
abundance: .
d_gene: .
j_gene: TRBJ1-4
v_gene: TRBV5-1

CDR3nt: TGTGCCAGCTCACCGTCGACAGGTGAAGCTTTCTTT
CDR3aa: CASSPSTGEAFF
len: 12
abundance: .
d_gene: .
j_gene: TRBJ1-1
v_gene: TRBV18

CDR3nt: TGTGCCTGGAGTTCACCGGGACTAGCGGGAGTCTATGAGCAGTTCTTC
CDR3aa: CAWSSPGLAGVYEQFF
len: 16
abundance: .
d_gene: TRBD2
j_gene: TRBJ2-1
v_gene: TRBV30

CDR3nt: TGTGCCAGCAGCCTCCAGCGGGGGGTGGGTAATACGCAGTATTTT
CDR3aa: CASSLQRGVGNTQYF
len: 15
abundance: few
d_gene: TRBD2
j_gene: TRBJ2-3
v_gene: TRBV6-5

CDR3nt: TGTGCCAGCAGTCCCATGGCCCAGGGAAACTCACCCCTCCACTTT
CDR3aa: CASSPMAQGNSPLHF
len: 15
abundance: few
d_gene: .
j_gene: TRBJ1-6
v_gene: TRBV6-1

CDR3nt: TGTGCCAGTAGTTCCCGGGACAAGCCTGTCAAAAGGGCCAACGTCCTGACTTTC
CDR3aa: CASSSRDKPVKRANVLTF
len: 18
abundance: .
d_gene: .
j_gene: TRBJ2-6
v_gene: TRBV19

CDR3nt: TGTGCCAGCAGCTTAACCGGGGTGGAGACCCAGTACTTC
CDR3aa: CASSLTGVETQYF
len: 13
abundance: .
d_gene: .
j_gene: TRBJ2-5
v_gene: TRBV7-9

CDR3nt: TGTGCCAGCAGTGACACAATACTGGGGGGTGAGCAGTTCTTC
CDR3aa: CASSDTILGGEQFF
len: 14
abundance: .
d_gene: .
j_gene: TRBJ2-1
v_gene: TRBV25-1

CDR3nt: TGTGCCAGCTCACTCGGAGCGGGAAGCTCCTACAATGAGCAGTTCTTC
CDR3aa: CASSLGAGSSYNEQFF
len: 16
abundance: .
d_gene: TRBD2
j_gene: TRBJ2-1
v_gene: TRBV18

CDR3nt: TGTGCCAGCTCACCACAGGGTCGGGATCACACTGAAGCTTTCTTT
CDR3aa: CASSPQGRDHTEAFF
len: 15
abundance: .
d_gene: .
j_gene: TRBJ1-1
v_gene: TRBV18

CDR3nt: TGTGCCATCAGTGGAAGAAGGACTAGCGGGAGTTTAGACAATGAGCAGTTCTTC
CDR3aa: CAISGRRTSGSLDNEQFF
len: 18
abundance: few
d_gene: TRBD2
j_gene: TRBJ2-1
v_gene: TRBV10-3

CDR3nt: TGTGCCAGCAGCTCCCTTTCCGGAGAAAACACCGGGGAGCTGTTTTTT
CDR3aa: CASSSLSGENTGELFF
len: 16
abundance: .
d_gene: .
j_gene: TRBJ2-2
v_gene: TRBV7-9

CDR3nt: TGTGCCTGGACAGGGGCTGCGAGGGGCTACACCTTC
CDR3aa: CAWTGAARGYTF
len: 12
abundance: .
d_gene: .
j_gene: TRBJ1-2
v_gene: TRBV30

CDR3nt: TGTGCCATCCCCGACAGGGGCCCACGTTCACCCCTCCACTTT
CDR3aa: CAIPDRGPRSPLHF
len: 14
abundance: .
d_gene: TRBD1
j_gene: TRBJ1-6
v_gene: TRBV19

CDR3nt: TGCGCCAGCGGGGGGACAGGTGTGAACACTGAAGCTTTCTTT
CDR3aa: CASGGTGVNTEAFF
len: 14
abundance: few
d_gene: TRBD1
j_gene: TRBJ1-1
v_gene: TRBV10-2

CDR3nt: TGTGCCTGGAGTGTGGGACAGAGGAAGGGAACTGAAGCTTTCTTT
CDR3aa: CAWSVGQRKGTEAFF
len: 15
abundance: .
d_gene: TRBD1
j_gene: TRBJ1-1
v_gene: TRBV30

CDR3nt: TGTGCCAGCAGTTACGGGGCAGGTGAGCAGTTCTTC
CDR3aa: CASSYGAGEQFF
len: 12
abundance: .
d_gene: .
j_gene: TRBJ2-1
v_gene: TRBV6-5